These 23 T cell receptor beta chains came from one sample sequenced in a study of T-cell reconstitution after alpha-beta-depleted transplantation in children. A library of TCRbeta sequences, prepared with unique molecular identifiers, was generated. Each CDR3 protein is one row after TCRdb ran MiXCR on the PCR reads. This sample has approximately 130,000 distinct CDR3 sequences, with roughly 9% found just once. The sequencing here drew on PBMCs, mostly from graft donor cells, taken 180 days after TCRalphabeta/CD19-depleted stem cell transplant. The receptors originated from a girl under two years old who had a stem cell transplant for combined immunodeficiency, so the T cells may come from the graft donor.

This clonotype was found a few times. CDR3 in DNA: TGTGCCAGCAGCTTAGAAAGGGTCGGTCAGCCCCAGCATTTT. Translated: CASSLERVGQPQHF. This chain joins TRBV7-2 and TRBJ1-5; no clear D gene. V was clipped by 1 base and J by 6 bases, with 10 bases between them. This CDR3 contains 14 residues. Germline V gene lookup returns CDR1 SGHTA and CDR2 FQGNSA.

This clonotype was counted between two and nine times. The CDR3 loop is CASSLGEPSTDTQYF. The DNA of the CDR3 is TGTGCCAGCAGCCTAGGGGAACCTAGCACAGATACGCAGTATTTT. V usage is TRBV7-2 and J usage is TRBJ2-3; possible D gene TRBD1, 5 bases. The CDR3 spans 15 residues. V shed 5 bases and J shed 0 bases, with 12 bases lying between them. Germline V gene data show CDR1 as SGHTA and CDR2 as FQGNSA.

The rearrangement uses TRBV27 and TRBJ2-2, with 14 nucleotides matching TRBD2. This CDR3 has 24 amino acids. Germline assignment: CDR1 MNHEY and CDR2 SMNVEV (reference sequence). The V segment lost 0 bases and the J segment 8 bases; nucleotides outside the gene matches: 26. CDR3 bases: TGTGCCAGCAGTTTATCCAGACTAGCGGGAGGGCCCGTTTCCTACGGGGTGGTGCCTGGGGAGCTGTTTTTT. This sequence encodes CASSLSRLAGGPVSYGVVPGELFF.

The chain couples TRBV12-3 or TRBV12-4 to TRBJ2-2; 7 bases map to TRBD2. After removal of 6 bases from V and 5 bases from J, the junction contained 9 bases not matched to a gene. CDR3 length equals 15 residues. Written as DNA, the CDR3 is TGTGCCAGCAGCCTACTAGCGTGGTGGACCGGGGAGCTGTTTTTT. Its protein product is CASSLLAWWTGELFF.

This clonotype occurred a few times. V usage is TRBV20-1 and J usage is TRBJ2-7, with 9 bases matching TRBD1. The CDR3 is made up of 13 amino acids. The germline V gene has CDR1 DFQATT and CDR2 SNEGSKA (reference sequence). Trimming took 6 bases from V and 2 from J; bases not matched to a gene: 5. CDR3 sequence: CSANDRGTYEQYF. The CDR3 DNA is TGCAGTGCGAACGACAGGGGGACCTACGAGCAGTACTTC.

This clonotype was detected many times. The chain combines TRBV6-1 with TRBJ2-2; D possibly corresponds to TRBD2 (6 bases). V was cut by 8 bases and J by 4 bases, with 17 bases left in between. The CDR3 is 15 residues long. CDR1 and CDR2 (germline): MNHNS, SASEGT. The DNA of the CDR3 is TGTGCCAGCTCCAAGGAGGGGTCCTTCACCGGGGAGCTGTTTTTT. Translation: CASSKEGSFTGELFF.

This clonotype was counted at least ten times. The CDR3 DNA is TGTGCCAGCAGCTTAGAGGCCGGTAATCAGCCCCAGCATTTT. This sequence encodes CASSLEAGNQPQHF. The V call is TRBV7-9, the J call TRBJ1-5, with unresolved D. Between the trimmed V and J ends, which lost 1 base and 4 bases, there was a span of 8 bases. Germline V gene sequence: CDR1 SEHNR, CDR2 FQNEAQ (reference sequence). This CDR3 contains 14 residues.

This rearrangement joins TRBV12-3 or TRBV12-4 to TRBJ1-1, with 7 bases aligning to TRBD1. Trimming took 5 bases from V and 4 from J; bases not matched to a gene: 7. This CDR3 comprises 14 residues. CDR3 protein: CASSLDKGATEAFF. As DNA, the CDR3 is TGTGCCAGCAGTCTGGACAAGGGGGCCACTGAAGCTTTCTTT.

CDR3 region: CSGGEGGPLNEQFF. For the CDR3, the DNA is TGCAGCGGAGGGGAGGGAGGGCCCCTTAATGAGCAGTTCTTC. The chain combines TRBV29-1 with TRBJ2-1, with 7 bases aligning to TRBD2. Trimming cost V 7 bases and J 7 bases; bases outside gene matches: 13. Per the germline V gene, CDR1 is SQVTM and CDR2 is ANQGSEA. This CDR3 contains 14 residues.

V usage is TRBV30 and J usage is TRBJ2-1; D possibly corresponds to TRBD2 (5 bases). The CDR3 has 15 amino acids. Trimming took 1 base from V and 5 from J, leaving 15 bases between them. Germline V lookup: CDR1 GTSNPN, CDR2 SVGIG (reference sequence). The CDR3 coding sequence is TGTGCCTGGAGTGGGAGCCCGAGGCGGGACAATGAGCAGTTCTTC. It specifies CAWSGSPRRDNEQFF.

This clonotype was picked up a small number of times. The chain is built from TRBV5-1 and TRBJ2-7; 7 bases match TRBD2. Germline V lookup: CDR1 SGHRS, CDR2 YFSETQ. V dropped 1 base and J dropped 7; count of bases not matched to a gene: 8. This CDR3 contains 14 residues. The CDR3 region has the DNA TGCGCCAGCAGCTTGACCGGGGAGGGGTGGGAGCAGTACTTC. Protein product: CASSLTGEGWEQYF. The full variable domain, its missing parts supplied by reference TRBV5-1 and TRBJ2-7, is KAGVTQTPRYLIKTRGQQVTLSCSPISGHRSVSWYQQTPGQGLQFLFEYFSETQRNKGNFPGRFSGRQFSNSRSEMNVSTLELGDSALYLCASSLTGEGWEQYFGPGTRLTVT.

A few counts support this clonotype. The junction and the germline gene differ at one end; a read error may be behind it. This chain joins TRBV27 and TRBJ1-1; weak D call: TRBD1 (5 bases). The CDR3 is 10 residues long. Germline lookup yields CDR1 MNHEY and CDR2 SMNVEV (reference sequence). CDR3 sequence: CACETERARF. The DNA for the CDR3 is TGTGCCTGCGAGACAGAACGGGCCCGATTT.

The CDR3 DNA is TGCGCCAGCAGCCAAGTCGGCGGGGGGCTTAGCACAGATACGCAGTATTTT. This gives the protein CASSQVGGGLSTDTQYF. The chain combines TRBV4-3 with TRBJ2-3, with 8 bases matching TRBD2. The V segment lost 1 base and the J segment 0 bases; nucleotides outside the gene matches: 6. Germline V lookup: CDR1 LGHNA, CDR2 YSLEER. This CDR3 region has 17 residues.

The rearrangement joins TRBV20-1 to TRBJ2-1; 7 nucleotides agree with TRBD1. The CDR3 length is 18 residues. The V gene end was trimmed by 3 bases and the J gene end by 0 bases; junction bases not matched to a gene: 14. Per the germline V gene, CDR1 is DFQATT and CDR2 is SNEGSKA (reference sequence). The CDR3 DNA sequence: TGCAGTGCTAGGGATGGGGGAAAGACAGGGAGCTCCTACAATGAGCAGTTCTTC. The encoded protein is CSARDGGKTGSSYNEQFF.

V and J are TRBV6-6 and TRBJ2-7, with D perhaps assigned TRBD1 or TRBD2 (5 bases each). With 7 bases removed from V and 1 base from J, the gap between germline ends came to 11 bases. CDR1 is MNHNY and CDR2 is SVGAGI in the germline V gene (reference sequence). The CDR3 is 13 amino acids. CDR3 in DNA: TGTGCCAGCAATAGGGACGGATCCTACGAGCAGTACTTC. Translated, it gives CASNRDGSYEQYF.

This clonotype was seen ten or more times. The gene calls are TRBV20-1 and TRBJ2-1; 10 nucleotides match TRBD2. Germline values: CDR1 DFQATT, CDR2 SNEGSKA (reference sequence). V shed 3 bases and J 10 bases; nucleotides not matched to a gene: 12. The CDR3 is 15 amino acids. CDR3 nucleotide sequence: TGCAGTGCTAGCCCCCCTAGCGGGAGAAGAGGCGAGCAGTTCTTC. As protein: CSASPPSGRRGEQFF.

The genes are TRBV5-1 and TRBJ1-3; no firm D call. Trimming pared 0 bases from V and 4 bases from J, leaving 8 bases between. The CDR3 totals 14 residues. Germline loops: CDR1 SGHRS, CDR2 YFSETQ. The CDR3 coding sequence is TGCGCCAGCAGCTTGGGACCGTGGGGAAACACCATATATTTT. Encoded protein: CASSLGPWGNTIYF.

V gene TRBV5-5 combines with J gene TRBJ1-2; no definite D call. The CDR3 is 16 amino acids. Germline loops: CDR1 SGHKS, CDR2 YYEKEE (reference sequence). The V end was cut by 2 bases, the J end by 4 bases, with 18 bases between. CDR3: CASSLRGWRELYGYTF. The CDR3, as DNA: TGTGCCAGCAGCTTACGGGGTTGGAGGGAACTCTATGGCTACACCTTC.

This clonotype was observed many times. The chain employs TRBV5-6 and TRBJ2-7; D is uncertain. Germline V gene data show CDR1 as SGHDT and CDR2 as YYEEEE. V was clipped by 1 base and J by 5 bases, with 13 bases between them. The CDR3 contains 14 residues. The CDR3 reads CASSLSITSDEQYF. The CDR3 nucleotides are TGTGCCAGCAGCTTGTCTATCACATCGGACGAGCAGTACTTC.

This rearrangement joins TRBV5-6 to TRBJ1-1, with D possibly TRBD1 on 6 matching bases. Trimming cost V 4 bases and J 4 bases, with 17 bases left between them. CDR1 is SGHDT and CDR2 is YYEEEE in the germline V gene. The CDR3 extends over 15 amino acids. CDR3 in DNA: TGTGCCAGCAGCCCTGGACCGGGGGCCAGCACTGAAGCTTTCTTT. Its protein is CASSPGPGASTEAFF.

The rearrangement joins TRBV10-3 to TRBJ2-3, with TRBD2 matching over 10 bases. J gave up 0 bases and V 2 bases, and 11 bases lay outside the gene matches. The V gene's germline CDR1 is ENHRY and CDR2 SYGVKD. This CDR3 region has 19 residues. CDR3 nucleotide sequence: TGTGCCATCAGTGAGGGGCTGCTAGAGCGGGAGGGCAGCACAGATACGCAGTATTTT. As protein: CAISEGLLEREGSTDTQYF.

The chain combines TRBV6-5 with TRBJ2-1, with a possible D match to TRBD1 (6 bases). V was clipped by 0 bases and J by 2 bases, with 11 bases between them. This CDR3 contains 16 residues. Germline CDR1 is MNHEY and CDR2 is SVGAGI. CDR3 nucleotide sequence: TGTGCCAGCAGTTACTCTCCGCAGGGGCCCTACAATGAGCAGTTCTTC. Protein product: CASSYSPQGPYNEQFF.

This clonotype was seen ten or more times. This sequence joins TRBV27 and TRBJ1-1; a weak D match, TRBD1 (5 bases). The ends were cut back, 0 bases at V and 4 bases at J, with 12 bases in the middle. The CDR3 covers 15 residues. CDR1 is MNHEY and CDR2 is SMNVEV in the germline V gene (reference sequence). CDR3 sequence (DNA): TGTGCCAGCAGTTTATCGAGGGGAGGAGGCACTGAAGCTTTCTTT. Its translation is CASSLSRGGGTEAFF.